The 19 T cell receptor beta chains given below trace back to one sample, sequenced in a study of blood T cell repertoires in COVID-19. This table comes from immunoSEQ multiplex PCR, and its TCRdb copy is limited to in-frame clones, with some not included. The sample gives about 320,000 clones, 90% of which show up once; 3.9% is in the top ten. The sequencing sample was made of PBMCs or T cells enriched from blood (not recorded which). Every receptor here comes from a woman aged 25 to 39 who had been exposed to COVID-19.

The gene calls are TRBV5-1 and TRBJ1-5; D is unresolved. Germline V gene data show CDR1 as SGHRS and CDR2 as YFSETQ. The CDR3 contains 11 residues. The CDR3 spells CAGRRNQPQHF. The DNA for the CDR3 is TGCGCTGGCCGGAGGAATCAGCCCCAGCATTTT.

V usage is TRBV6-6 and J usage is TRBJ1-1; no firm D call. The CDR3 is made up of 12 amino acids. The V gene lost 6 bases and the J gene lost 6 bases, with 11 bases spanning the gap. Germline V gives CDR1 MNHNY, CDR2 SVGAGI (reference sequence). This CDR3 reads CASSLREAEAFF. In DNA, the CDR3 is TGTGCCAGCAGCTTGCGGGAGGCTGAAGCTTTCTTT.

The chain employs TRBV9 and TRBJ1-6, with D hard to call. Trimming took off 4 bases at V and 9 bases at J, with 11 bases between the two ends. The CDR3 is 13 residues long. CDR1 SGDLS and CDR2 YYNGEE come from the germline V gene. The CDR3: CASSPRLTSPLHF. CDR3 sequence (DNA): TGTGCCAGCAGCCCAAGACTTACTTCACCCCTCCACTTT. Full variable domain (missing parts from reference TRBV9 and TRBJ1-6): DSGVTQTPKHLITATGQRVTLRCSPRSGDLSVYWYQQSLDQGLQFLIQYYNGEERAKGNILERFSAQQFPDLHSELNLSSLELGDSALYFCASSPRLTSPLHFGNGTRLTVT.

The genes are TRBV2 and TRBJ1-1; 9 bases are shared with TRBD1. Germline trimming cut 9 bases from V and 3 bases from J; bases unmatched to any gene: 5. The germline V gene has CDR1 SNHLY and CDR2 FYNNEI. The CDR3 totals 13 residues. The CDR3: CARKTGGHTEAFF. DNA for the CDR3: TGTGCCAGAAAGACAGGGGGACACACTGAAGCTTTCTTT.

The J gene is TRBJ1-1, the V gene TRBV29-1, with D tentatively TRBD1 (6 bases). The CDR3 runs 15 residues. The germline V and J ends were trimmed by 5 bases and 6 bases, with 22 bases remaining between them. Germline V CDR1 and CDR2: SQVTM, ANQGSEA. The CDR3 coding sequence is TGCAGCGTTCCTGGGGCTGGGGGCGCATTTGCTGAAGCTTTCTTT. As protein: CSVPGAGGAFAEAFF.

The chain is built from TRBV7-9 and TRBJ1-2, with D possibly TRBD1 on 5 matching bases. Germline V CDR1 and CDR2: SEHNR, FQNEAQ (reference sequence). Trimming cost V 3 bases and J 6 bases, with 11 bases left between them. The CDR3 extends over 13 amino acids. The CDR3 bases are TGTGCCAGCAGCTTTCAGGGATCCCATGGCTACACCTTC. Translation gives CASSFQGSHGYTF.

The chain joins TRBV4-1 to TRBJ2-5, with D maybe TRBD2 (6 bases). The CDR3 spans 14 residues. V was shortened by 1 base and J by 5 bases, with 11 bases between the two germline ends. Germline V CDR1 and CDR2: MGHRA, YSYEKL. The CDR3: CASSQGGAGETQYF. The CDR3, as DNA: TGCGCCAGCAGCCAAGGCGGGGCGGGTGAGACCCAGTACTTC.

This chain joins TRBV24-1 and TRBJ2-5, with D perhaps matching TRBD2 (6 bases). CDR1 is KGHDR, CDR2 SFDVKD, per germline. The CDR3 runs to 14 residues. V lost 11 bases to trimming and J lost 5 bases, with 20 bases between them. DNA of the CDR3: TGTGCCAGTCAAGGAAGCTCAGGGACTGAGACCCAGTACTTC. It specifies CASQGSSGTETQYF.

This clone was detected once. V and J are TRBV19 and TRBJ2-1; 16 nucleotides align to TRBD2. The CDR3 runs 17 residues. With V trimmed by 3 bases and J by 3 bases, 2 bases remained unmatched. Germline V CDR1 and CDR2: LNHDA, SQIVND (reference sequence). CDR3 in amino acids: CASSIGTSGGGYNEQFF. Written as DNA, the CDR3 is TGTGCCAGTAGTATCGGGACTAGCGGGGGGGGCTACAATGAGCAGTTCTTC.

This clone was counted once. The chain carries TRBV20-1 and TRBJ2-3; D might be TRBD2 (5 bases). CDR3 length equals 15 residues. V gave up 3 bases and J gave up 6 bases, with 19 bases separating them. Germline CDR1 DFQATT, CDR2 SNEGSKA (reference sequence). CDR3 sequence: CSASIGFGERDTQYF. CDR3 nucleotide sequence: TGCAGTGCTAGTATCGGGTTTGGGGAGAGGGATACGCAGTATTTT.

V is TRBV5-4 and J is TRBJ1-3; TRBD1 matches 10 bases. The CDR3 sequence is 16 residues long. V dropped 4 bases and J dropped 0; count of bases not matched to a gene: 4. Germline CDR1 is SGHNT and CDR2 is YYREEE (reference sequence). The CDR3 protein is CASSKTGGFSGNTIYF. For the CDR3, the DNA is TGTGCCAGCAGCAAGACAGGGGGCTTCTCTGGAAACACCATATATTTT. The variable domain in full, with the rest retrieved from reference TRBV5-4 and TRBJ1-3, is ETGVTQSPTHLIKTRGQQVTLRCSSQSGHNTVSWYQQALGQGPQFIFQYYREEENGRGNFPPRFSGLQFPNYSSELNVNALELDDSALYLCASSKTGGFSGNTIYFGEGSWLTVV.

The chain carries TRBV6-5 and TRBJ1-2; 7 bases are shared with TRBD1. J was trimmed by 8 bases and V by 3 bases; bases with no gene match: 15. In germline, CDR1 is MNHEY, CDR2 SVGAGI. The CDR3 length is 16 residues. The CDR3 protein is CASSYRGEGASGGYTF. In DNA, the CDR3 is TGTGCCAGCAGTTATCGGGGTGAGGGGGCGTCAGGCGGCTACACCTTC.

This chain links TRBV27 with TRBJ1-2; possible D gene TRBD1, 5 bases. Per germline, CDR1 MNHEY and CDR2 SMNVEV (reference sequence). The CDR3 has 15 residues. Between the trimmed V and J ends, which lost 4 bases and 2 bases, there was a span of 14 bases. The CDR3 reads CASSWGTRGNYGYTF. CDR3 sequence (DNA): TGTGCCAGCAGTTGGGGGACGCGGGGGAACTATGGCTACACCTTC.

This chain links TRBV9 with TRBJ1-1; a possible D gene is TRBD1 (5 bases). CDR3 length: 14 amino acids. V was pared by 0 bases and J by 1 base, with 7 bases between. The germline V gene has CDR1 SGDLS and CDR2 YYNGEE. As DNA, the CDR3 is TGTGCCAGCAGCGTAGGCGGACAGAACACTGAAGCTTTCTTT. Translation gives CASSVGGQNTEAFF.

The V and J genes are TRBV29-1 and TRBJ2-1; maybe TRBD1 (6 bases). The CDR3 totals 16 residues. V was shortened by 2 bases and J by 7 bases, with 21 bases between the two germline ends. Germline V gene sequence: CDR1 SQVTM, CDR2 ANQGSEA. The CDR3 sequence is CSVETAPSLRGNEQFF. CDR3 coding DNA: TGCAGCGTTGAAACGGCCCCGAGCCTAAGGGGGAATGAGCAGTTCTTC.

The V call is TRBV6-1, the J call TRBJ1-1; TRBD1 might be the D (5 bases). Germline V gene lookup returns CDR1 MNHNS and CDR2 SASEGT. Trimming removed 10 bases at V and 5 bases at J, with 14 bases between. The CDR3 loop spans 12 amino acids. The CDR3 coding sequence is TGTGCCACCACTGCCAGGGTTACTGAAGCTTTCTTT. This sequence encodes CATTARVTEAFF.

As DNA, the CDR3 is TGTGCCAGCAGCTTGGGAGTCAATCAGCCCCAGCATTTT. Its protein is CASSLGVNQPQHF. This sequence joins TRBV5-6 and TRBJ1-5, with D hard to call. The CDR3 is 13 residues long. Germline V gives CDR1 SGHDT, CDR2 YYEEEE. V lost 0 bases and J 3 bases, leaving 4 bases between the germline ends.

The V and J genes are TRBV6-6 and TRBJ1-1; 7 nucleotides agree with TRBD1. J gave up 8 bases and V 5 bases, and 5 bases lay outside the gene matches. The V gene's germline CDR1 is MNHNY and CDR2 SVGAGI (reference sequence). The CDR3 is 12 amino acids. The CDR3 protein is CASSPTGIEAFF. In nucleotides, the CDR3 is TGTGCCAGCAGTCCGACAGGGATCGAAGCTTTCTTT.

This clone was counted between two and nine times. V is TRBV7-8 and J is TRBJ2-7; TRBD1 might be the D (6 bases). V was cut by 3 bases and J by 0 bases, with 15 bases left in between. There are 16 residues in the CDR3. Germline values: CDR1 SGHVS, CDR2 FQNEAQ. CDR3 region: CASSFRGSPSSYEQYF. The CDR3 region has the DNA TGTGCCAGCAGCTTCAGGGGTAGCCCATCCTCCTACGAGCAGTACTTC.